This T cell receptor (beta chain) was recovered during a study of OX40 agonist ivuxolimab in advanced cancers. Study-level background: In three patients, partial responses were observed, one with hepatocellular carcinoma and two with cutaneous melanoma. Points from the study as a whole: On average, CD8+ T cells had more expanded clones than CD4+.

Measured with immunoSEQ multiplex PCR; TCRdb has only the in-frame clones, and not every one. The sample has fewer than 70,000 clones, 70% to 85% seen once. No patient had autoimmune disease or received systemic immunosuppression. Comments on this clone: What it binds is unknown.

CDR1 and CDR2 from the germline V gene are SGHRS and YFSETQ. The CDR3 consists of 15 residues. The V and J ends lost 2 bases and 4 bases respectively, with 14 bases between them. The V and J genes are TRBV5-1 and TRBJ2-3; D is unclear. The sequence came from an adult with an advanced solid tumor such as melanoma, head and neck, liver or kidney cancer. This sample comprised CD4+ or CD8+ T cells sorted from blood, obtained in a trial of the OX40 agonist ivuxolimab. For the CDR3, the DNA is TGCGCCAGCAGCTTTATAGCCACGTTAGCAGATACGCAGTATTTT. It specifies CASSFIATLADTQYF.